This TCR beta chain originates from a study of blood T cell repertoires in COVID-19. Study in general: There were acute and convalescent COVID-19 samples, and they came from the United States, Italy and Spain. Sample material is recorded as cDNA or gDNA derived from T cells, B-cell-depleted T cells, or PBMCs.

Before being deemed recovered, Cohort 3 donors had two negative PCRs, clearance, or symptom resolution. The count of this clone is one. Sequencing was performed with immunoSEQ multiplex PCR; in TCRdb, only in-frame clones are kept and a portion is missing. This sample has about 64,000 clones, with about 88% found just once. In germline, CDR1 is PRHDT, CDR2 FYEKMQ (reference sequence). The CDR3 runs 19 residues. The V end lost 1 base, the J end lost 6 bases, and 25 bases lay between the germline ends. This clonotype originated in a woman in her thirties or forties who had recovered from COVID-19. The sample consisted of PBMCs or T cells enriched from blood (not recorded which). The chain recombines TRBV13 with TRBJ2-1; tentatively, D is TRBD2 (6 bases). The DNA of the CDR3 is TGTGCCAGCAGCTTAGCCCGGGCTAGCGATACCCAGCTCGTCAATGAGCAGTTCTTC. Translated: CASSLARASDTQLVNEQFF.